The next 3 T cell receptor beta chains were all read from a single sample in a study of T cell responses to AZD1222 COVID-19 vaccine. This table comes from immunoSEQ multiplex PCR, and its TCRdb copy is limited to in-frame clones, with some not included. The sample carries over 100,000 clones, around 90% recorded once. Here the sequenced sample was peripheral blood, taken on day 0 of MenACWY control vaccination. The origin of the receptors is an adult in good health.

The chain combines TRBV2 with TRBJ1-5; maybe TRBD1 (5 bases). Germline CDR1 SNHLY, CDR2 FYNNEI. Trimming removed 2 bases from V and 6 bases from J, with 14 bases in between. This CDR3 comprises 15 residues. The CDR3 here is CASSEPQGGPQPQHF. CDR3 coding DNA: TGTGCCAGCAGTGAACCCCAGGGAGGACCTCAGCCCCAGCATTTT.

This clone was picked up one time. The CDR3 sequence is CASSLGTSESGELFF. In DNA form, the CDR3 reads TGTGCCAGCAGCTTGGGGACTAGCGAGTCCGGGGAGCTGTTTTTT. The chain recombines TRBV5-8 with TRBJ2-2, with TRBD2 matching over 9 bases. The germline CDR1 and CDR2 sequences are SGHTS and YDEGEE. The V gene end was trimmed by 0 bases and the J gene end by 6 bases; junction bases not matched to a gene: 3. The CDR3 has 15 amino acids.

The chain is built from TRBV4-1 and TRBJ2-7, with D unresolved. V lost 0 bases, J lost 2 bases, and 5 bases lay in between. This CDR3 is 13 amino acids long. The V gene's germline CDR1 is MGHRA and CDR2 YSYEKL. The CDR3 reads CASSQDFAYEQYF. The CDR3 coding sequence is TGCGCCAGCAGCCAAGATTTCGCCTACGAGCAGTACTTC.